This T cell receptor beta chain was profiled in a study of T cells in localized non-small cell lung cancer. The study's findings and limits: There were a median roughly 54 of the top 100 tumor clones appearing in adjacent lung. The greatest T cell clonality was found in uninvolved adjacent lung (higher than in tumor).

Worth noting for this clone: Its antigen is currently unknown. A junction end diverges from the germline sequence, so it may reflect a read error.

Germline V gene sequence: CDR1 SGHTA, CDR2 FQGTGA. CDR3 length equals 8 residues. Generated by immunoSEQ multiplex PCR, the TCRdb table keeps only in-frame clones and is missing some. Here the sample spans approximately 47,000 clones, approximately 90% being singletons. The chain recombines TRBV7-3 with TRBJ2-1; D gene ambiguous. This TCR was sampled from a man aged 40 to 70 with stage II lung adenocarcinoma. The sequencing used PBMCs, collected before any cancer treatment. CDR3 protein: CARSSQFF. The DNA of the CDR3 is TGTGCCAGGAGCTCCCAGTTCTTC.